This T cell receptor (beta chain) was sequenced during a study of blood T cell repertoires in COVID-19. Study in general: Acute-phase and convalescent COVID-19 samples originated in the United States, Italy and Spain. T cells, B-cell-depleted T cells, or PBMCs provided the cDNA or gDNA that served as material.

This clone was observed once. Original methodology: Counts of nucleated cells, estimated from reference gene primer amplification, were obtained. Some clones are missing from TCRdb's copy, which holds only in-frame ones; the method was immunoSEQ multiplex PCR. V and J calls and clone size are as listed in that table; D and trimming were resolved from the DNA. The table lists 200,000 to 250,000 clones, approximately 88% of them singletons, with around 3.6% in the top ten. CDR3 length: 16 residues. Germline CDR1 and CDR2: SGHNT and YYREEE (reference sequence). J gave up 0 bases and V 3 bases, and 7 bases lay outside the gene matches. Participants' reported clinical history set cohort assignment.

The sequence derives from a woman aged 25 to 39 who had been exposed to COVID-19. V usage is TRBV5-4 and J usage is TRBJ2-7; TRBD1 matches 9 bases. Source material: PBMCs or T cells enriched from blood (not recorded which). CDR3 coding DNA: TGTGCCAGCAGCTCGGACAGGGGAACGGGCTCCTACGAGCAGTACTTC. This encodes CASSSDRGTGSYEQYF.